This T cell receptor (beta chain) emerged from a study of shared T cell receptors in the human thymus. The germline V gene has CDR1 SGHDT and CDR2 YYEEEE. This CDR3 is built from 14 residues. Trimming took 4 bases from V and 2 from J, leaving 11 bases between them. Measured with immunoSEQ multiplex PCR; TCRdb has only the in-frame clones, and not every one. Here the sample spans 700,000 or so clones, around 85% being singletons. Separately, the same data were catalogued under a study of human thymus T cells.

The source is a girl under three years old with a congenital heart defect. This chain uses TRBV5-6 with TRBJ2-3; tentatively, D is TRBD2 (5 bases). Sequences were obtained from thymocytes. CDR3 in amino acids: CASSGLATTDTQYF. In DNA form, the CDR3 reads TGTGCCAGCAGCGGGCTAGCAACCACAGATACGCAGTATTTT.